A selection of T cell receptor beta chains follows, all from one sample in a study of blood T cells in healthy people across ages. TCRdb used MiXCR to reprocess the 5' RACE reads, holding one entry per CDR3 protein. Of over 1,200,000 distinct CDR3 sequences detected, 45% to 70% appear once; the ten largest clones hold 6.7%. The sample was blood. The source of these receptors is a man in his late teens or twenties in good health. CDR3s leave out the opening cysteine and the closing phenylalanine or tryptophan. Fields, in order: D gene, clone size, V gene, CDR3 protein. The D gene is left open where the match is weak. Size is omitted from some rows. Given values are once, few, many or a class for expanded clones.

d_call: -; clone_size: -; v_call: TRBV10-3; cdr3_aa: ANRGGGSSYNEQY
d_call: TRBD1; clone_size: -; v_call: TRBV27; cdr3_aa: ASTWVGDSTVDNEQF
d_call: -; clone_size: few; v_call: TRBV6-2/TRBV6-3; cdr3_aa: ASSGVPYEQY
d_call: -; clone_size: -; v_call: TRBV12-5; cdr3_aa: ASGLGPGIGQETQY
d_call: TRBD1; clone_size: -; v_call: TRBV7-2; cdr3_aa: ASSLAGTGGSEKLF
d_call: -; clone_size: -; v_call: TRBV5-1; cdr3_aa: ASSRVWGRPQETQY
d_call: TRBD1; clone_size: -; v_call: TRBV20-1; cdr3_aa: SARDLRDSPNYGYT
d_call: -; clone_size: once; v_call: TRBV7-6; cdr3_aa: ASRGTWDSPLH
d_call: TRBD2; clone_size: -; v_call: TRBV20-1; cdr3_aa: SARYPGGPNNEQF
d_call: TRBD2; clone_size: -; v_call: TRBV29-1; cdr3_aa: SVEGERGAALGGTDTQY
d_call: TRBD1; clone_size: -; v_call: TRBV20-1; cdr3_aa: SARDGTGRLRGYT
d_call: -; clone_size: -; v_call: TRBV11-2; cdr3_aa: ASSPLTPNNEQF
d_call: TRBD1; clone_size: -; v_call: TRBV2; cdr3_aa: ASSEAGGGIGGYT
d_call: TRBD1; clone_size: -; v_call: TRBV7-9; cdr3_aa: ASSPPISTGGGTEAF
d_call: -; clone_size: -; v_call: TRBV7-6; cdr3_aa: ASSLVSATYNEQF
d_call: TRBD2; clone_size: few; v_call: TRBV5-1; cdr3_aa: ASIHWRGSQETQY
d_call: TRBD1; clone_size: -; v_call: TRBV5-1; cdr3_aa: ASSSGQGVSWGYT
d_call: -; clone_size: few; v_call: TRBV12-3/TRBV12-4; cdr3_aa: ASSLGQSAFNQPQH
d_call: -; clone_size: -; v_call: TRBV29-1; cdr3_aa: SATAVEEQY
d_call: TRBD2; clone_size: -; v_call: TRBV6-5; cdr3_aa: ASSYISGPPTYEQY
d_call: -; clone_size: -; v_call: TRBV20-1; cdr3_aa: SASNGRTPGEPF
d_call: TRBD2; clone_size: -; v_call: TRBV7-9; cdr3_aa: ASSPSTSASSYNEQF
d_call: -; clone_size: -; v_call: TRBV6-1; cdr3_aa: ASSDITSHEQF
d_call: -; clone_size: -; v_call: TRBV10-3; cdr3_aa: ATARDFRSTDTQY
d_call: -; clone_size: many; v_call: TRBV6-5; cdr3_aa: ASSYGDTEAF
d_call: TRBD1; clone_size: -; v_call: TRBV4-1; cdr3_aa: ASSQEQGVAEAF
d_call: TRBD1; clone_size: -; v_call: TRBV9; cdr3_aa: ASSVEGTALETLY
d_call: -; clone_size: few; v_call: TRBV4-3; cdr3_aa: ASSQGQGLGYGYT
d_call: -; clone_size: -; v_call: TRBV30; cdr3_aa: AWSKQNQPQH
d_call: -; clone_size: -; v_call: TRBV4-3; cdr3_aa: ASSQERALFSGANVLT
d_call: -; clone_size: few; v_call: TRBV6-6; cdr3_aa: ASSYSHRGVRGTEAF
d_call: -; clone_size: -; v_call: TRBV4-3; cdr3_aa: ASSPEATVKETQY
d_call: -; clone_size: -; v_call: TRBV29-1; cdr3_aa: SVDTGTEAF
d_call: -; clone_size: few; v_call: TRBV29-1; cdr3_aa: SVVNLDGEQF
d_call: -; clone_size: -; v_call: TRBV20-1; cdr3_aa: SARDSVAYEQY
d_call: -; clone_size: -; v_call: TRBV2; cdr3_aa: ASRQGVAGYNEQF
d_call: -; clone_size: once; v_call: TRBV2; cdr3_aa: ASSRLGLGTQY
d_call: -; clone_size: -; v_call: TRBV12-3/TRBV12-4; cdr3_aa: ASTHQGYEQY
d_call: -; clone_size: few; v_call: TRBV12-3/TRBV12-4; cdr3_aa: ASSPTRAGELF
d_call: TRBD2; clone_size: -; v_call: TRBV20-1; cdr3_aa: SARAAGGRYNEQF
d_call: -; clone_size: once; v_call: TRBV25-1; cdr3_aa: ASSEFGDEQY
d_call: -; clone_size: -; v_call: TRBV7-2; cdr3_aa: ASSARRNTIY
d_call: -; clone_size: -; v_call: TRBV6-1; cdr3_aa: ASSSTGTTGANVLT
d_call: TRBD1; clone_size: few; v_call: TRBV27; cdr3_aa: ASWRQGASDTQY
d_call: TRBD1; clone_size: -; v_call: TRBV10-3; cdr3_aa: AISESGTEQETQY
d_call: TRBD2; clone_size: -; v_call: TRBV7-2; cdr3_aa: ASSLAPGGIYNEQF
d_call: -; clone_size: once; v_call: TRBV12-3/TRBV12-4; cdr3_aa: ASSFSAVKAF
d_call: -; clone_size: -; v_call: TRBV29-1; cdr3_aa: SVEIEGGQETQY
d_call: TRBD2; clone_size: -; v_call: TRBV24-1; cdr3_aa: ATSDGTSGDGQY
d_call: -; clone_size: -; v_call: TRBV12-3/TRBV12-4; cdr3_aa: ASSPTSSSYNEQF
d_call: -; clone_size: -; v_call: TRBV15; cdr3_aa: ATSRVIADTQY
d_call: TRBD2; clone_size: few; v_call: TRBV20-1; cdr3_aa: SARAHSGSPYEQY
d_call: -; clone_size: -; v_call: TRBV29-1; cdr3_aa: SLGGGVNTDTQY
d_call: -; clone_size: -; v_call: TRBV10-3; cdr3_aa: AISESPGENSPLH
d_call: TRBD2; clone_size: -; v_call: TRBV20-1; cdr3_aa: SAQRGVLNEQY